One and the same sample provided the 26 T cell receptor beta chains below, sequenced in a study of blood T cell repertoires in COVID-19. Repertoires were generated with immunoSEQ multiplex PCR, while TCRdb's copy carries only in-frame clones and drops some. The sample yields some 130,000 clones, approximately 79% seen once. The source material was peripheral blood. These receptor sequences come from a man aged 55 to 70 with acute or convalescent COVID-19.

The rearrangement joins TRBV9 to TRBJ2-2; 7 bases are shared with TRBD2. The CDR3 sequence is 16 residues long. The germline V gene has CDR1 SGDLS and CDR2 YYNGEE. V dropped 0 bases and J dropped 3; count of bases not matched to a gene: 5. CDR3 residues: CASSVDGGRHTGELFF. CDR3 bases: TGTGCCAGCAGCGTAGACGGCGGGAGACACACCGGGGAGCTGTTTTTT.

The chain joins TRBV9 to TRBJ2-1; a weak D match, TRBD2 (5 bases). CDR1 is SGDLS and CDR2 is YYNGEE in the germline V gene. The CDR3 runs to 12 residues. V lost 7 bases and J lost 8, with 13 bases in between. Here the CDR3 DNA reads TGTGCCAGCTCCGGAGGTGCCCATGAGCAGTTCTTC. Residues: CASSGGAHEQFF.

The chain employs TRBV5-4 and TRBJ2-1, with 9 nucleotides matching TRBD2. The CDR3 is 16 amino acids. V was pared by 3 bases and J by 4 bases, with 8 bases of the junction left unmatched. The germline V gene has CDR1 SGHNT and CDR2 YYREEE (reference sequence). The CDR3 coding sequence is TGTGCCAGCAGCTCTCTAGGGACTAGCAGATACAATGAGCAGTTCTTC. Translation: CASSSLGTSRYNEQFF.

This clone was detected only a few times. As DNA, the CDR3 is TGTGCCAGCAGCCTCCTGCGGACAGGGCCTGAAGCTTTCTTT. The encoded protein is CASSLLRTGPEAFF. The chain links TRBV7-2 to TRBJ1-1; TRBD1 agrees at 8 bases. V dropped 5 bases and J dropped 6; count of bases not matched to a gene: 8. There are 14 residues in the CDR3. Germline V gene sequence: CDR1 SGHTA, CDR2 FQGNSA.

This clone occurred many times. The chain couples TRBV2 to TRBJ2-2; 7 bases map to TRBD1. With V trimmed by 11 bases and J by 7 bases, 19 bases remained unmatched. CDR1 is SNHLY, CDR2 FYNNEI, per germline. The CDR3 is 16 amino acids. DNA of the CDR3: TGTGCCTCGAGAGGGACACAGGGGATTCTGGGCGGGGAGCTGTTTTTT. This sequence encodes CASRGTQGILGGELFF. Full variable domain (remainder filled in from reference TRBV2 and TRBJ2-2): EPEVTQTPSHQVTQMGQEVILRCVPISNHLYFYWYRQILGQKVEFLVSFYNNEISEKSEIFDDQFSVERPDGSNFTLKIRSTKLEDSAMYFCASRGTQGILGGELFFGEGSRLTVL.

The chain has TRBV27 and TRBJ1-2; no reliable D call. The ends were cut back, 8 bases at V and 8 bases at J, with 21 bases in the middle. The germline CDR1 and CDR2 sequences are MNHEY and SMNVEV (reference sequence). This CDR3 comprises 14 residues. CDR3 bases: TGTGCCAGCGGCGCCCCCGAGCGGGTCGGAGGCTACACCTTC. Its protein product is CASGAPERVGGYTF.

The chain combines TRBV10-3 with TRBJ2-1, with 8 bases that match TRBD2. Germline values: CDR1 ENHRY, CDR2 SYGVKD. This CDR3 spans 15 amino acids. Germline trimming cut 2 bases from V and 1 base from J; bases unmatched to any gene: 1. The CDR3 nucleotides read TGTGCCATCAGTGAGGCGGGAGGTTCCTACAATGAGCAGTTCTTC. Translation: CAISEAGGSYNEQFF.

V is TRBV29-1 and J is TRBJ2-2; D is perhaps TRBD1 (6 bases). Trimming shortened V by 8 bases and J by 3 bases, and 19 bases separated the two germline ends. This CDR3 has 15 amino acids. Germline V gives CDR1 SQVTM, CDR2 ANQGSEA. In nucleotides, the CDR3 is TGCAGCTCTCCCGGGGACATCCAGGACACCGGGGAGCTGTTTTTT. This encodes CSSPGDIQDTGELFF.

This clone showed up just once. The chain uses TRBV5-6 and TRBJ1-1; 7 nucleotides match TRBD1. The ends lost 4 bases at V and 5 bases at J; junction bases unmatched: 11. The CDR3 is 15 residues long. The germline CDR1 and CDR2 sequences are SGHDT and YYEEEE. The CDR3 DNA sequence: TGTGCCAGCAGCGATCCGGGACAGTGGGAGACTGAAGCTTTCTTT. Its protein product is CASSDPGQWETEAFF.

With respect to this clone: Different DNA sequences within this sample yield the same CDR3. The CDR3 nucleotides are TGCGCCAGCAGCCAAGTAGGGGTCACTGAAGCTTTCTTT. This translates into CASSQVGVTEAFF. The chain has TRBV4-3 and TRBJ1-1; possibly TRBD1 for D (5 bases). V lost 1 base, J lost 4 bases, and 7 bases lay in between. This CDR3 comprises 13 residues. CDR1 and CDR2 (germline): LGHNA, YSLEER.

This sequence joins TRBV19 and TRBJ1-5; 10 bases agree with TRBD1. The CDR3 runs 18 residues. In germline, CDR1 is LNHDA, CDR2 SQIVND (reference sequence). J lost 1 base, V lost 4 bases, and 10 bases had no gene match. This CDR3 is CASSTIDRGLDSNQPQHF. DNA of the CDR3: TGTGCCAGTAGTACCATCGACAGGGGGCTTGACAGCAATCAGCCCCAGCATTTT.

The chain joins TRBV2 to TRBJ2-5, with D unresolved. The CDR3 is made up of 13 amino acids. CDR1 is SNHLY, CDR2 FYNNEI, per germline. The V end lost 4 bases, the J end lost 5 bases, and 11 bases lay between the germline ends. CDR3 loop: CASSGATRETQYF. The CDR3 bases are TGTGCCAGCAGTGGGGCGACCAGGGAGACCCAGTACTTC.

The chain links TRBV11-2 to TRBJ2-2; D is uncertain. Germline V gene data show CDR1 as SGHAT and CDR2 as FQNNGV. Trimming removed 4 bases at V and 2 bases at J, with 11 bases between. This CDR3 contains 15 residues. CDR3 nucleotides: TGTGCCAGCAGCTCCGAACCCCTAAACACCGGGGAGCTGTTTTTT. It translates to CASSSEPLNTGELFF.

The V call is TRBV7-2, the J call TRBJ2-7; 10 bases agree with TRBD1. The germline V gene encodes CDR1 SGHTA and CDR2 FQGNSA. Trimming cost V 2 bases and J 6 bases; bases outside gene matches: 7. This CDR3 is built from 15 residues. The CDR3 is CASSLSPGTGAEQYF. CDR3 DNA sequence: TGTGCCAGCAGCTTAAGTCCCGGGACAGGGGCCGAGCAGTACTTC.

The chain employs TRBV6-2 or TRBV6-3 and TRBJ2-1; 10 nucleotides align to TRBD2. After removal of 2 bases from V and 0 bases from J, the junction contained 4 bases not matched to a gene. Germline V lookup: CDR1 MNHEY, CDR2 SVGEGT. The CDR3 is 17 residues long. The CDR3 reads CASSYTSGISSYNEQFF. CDR3 coding DNA: TGTGCCAGCAGTTACACTAGCGGGATAAGCTCCTACAATGAGCAGTTCTTC.

V usage is TRBV28 and J usage is TRBJ2-2, with 8 bases matching TRBD1. V shed 3 bases, J shed 4 bases, and the junction held 4 bases outside the gene matches. This CDR3 comprises 15 residues. Germline CDR1 MDHEN, CDR2 SYDVKM. CDR3 DNA: TGTGCCAGCAGTTTTGGACAGGGCGGCACCGGGGAGCTGTTTTTT. Translated: CASSFGQGGTGELFF.

This sequence joins TRBV4-2 and TRBJ2-7; 9 bases map to TRBD2. The CDR3 totals 18 residues. With 0 bases clipped from V and 4 bases from J, the junction kept 13 bases outside the gene matches. The germline gives CDR1 LGHNA, CDR2 YNFKEQ. The CDR3 DNA sequence: TGTGCCAGCAGCCAAGAATTGCTAGCGGGAAGATTGGGGTACGAGCAGTACTTC. Encoded protein: CASSQELLAGRLGYEQYF.

This chain uses TRBV30 with TRBJ1-1; D remains unclear. The CDR3 covers 13 residues. CDR1 GTSNPN and CDR2 SVGIG come from the germline V gene (reference sequence). The V gene lost 4 bases and the J gene lost 1 base, with 10 bases spanning the gap. CDR3 sequence: CAWILPGNTEAFF. CDR3 DNA: TGTGCCTGGATCCTACCAGGGAACACTGAAGCTTTCTTT.

DNA for the CDR3: TGTGCCAGCTCACCACCATCGACTAGCGGGAGATACGAGCAGTACTTC. Amino acid sequence: CASSPPSTSGRYEQYF. V and J are TRBV18 and TRBJ2-7; 12 positions match TRBD2. Germline trimming cut 0 bases from V and 4 bases from J; bases unmatched to any gene: 4. The germline V gene has CDR1 KGHSH and CDR2 LQKENI. The CDR3 is 16 residues long. The full variable domain, its missing parts supplied by reference TRBV18 and TRBJ2-7, is NAGVMQNPRHLVRRRGQEARLRCSPMKGHSHVYWYRQLPEEGLKFMVYLQKENIIDESGMPKERFSAEFPKEGPSILRIQQVVRGDSAAYFCASSPPSTSGRYEQYFGPGTRLTVT.

The chain links TRBV19 to TRBJ1-1; 9 bases are a match to TRBD1. This CDR3 has 13 amino acids. Germline CDR1 and CDR2: LNHDA and SQIVND (reference sequence). V shed 7 bases and J 5 bases; nucleotides not matched to a gene: 5. The CDR3 protein is CASNDRGRTEAFF. As DNA, the CDR3 is TGTGCCAGTAACGACAGGGGGAGAACTGAAGCTTTCTTT. The complete variable domain, with remaining parts taken from reference TRBV19 and TRBJ1-1, reads DGGITQSPKYLFRKEGQNVTLSCEQNLNHDAMYWYRQDPGQGLRLIYYSQIVNDFQKGDIAEGYSVSREKKESFPLTVTSAQKNPTAFYLCASNDRGRTEAFFGQGTRLTVV.

The V and J genes are TRBV5-1 and TRBJ2-6; D unresolved. The V gene lost 3 bases and the J gene lost 2 bases, with 6 bases spanning the gap. The CDR3 contains 14 residues. CDR1 SGHRS and CDR2 YFSETQ come from the germline V gene. This CDR3 is CASSYTAGANVLTF. For the CDR3, the DNA is TGCGCCAGCAGCTACACAGCTGGGGCCAACGTCCTGACTTTC.

This clone appeared a single time. J is TRBJ1-2 and V is TRBV5-1; possibly TRBD1 for D (5 bases). V was clipped by 2 bases and J by 0 bases, with 11 bases between them. CDR1 and CDR2 from the germline V gene are SGHRS and YFSETQ. The CDR3 is 15 amino acids. The CDR3, as DNA: TGCGCCAGCAGCTTAGGACAAGCTTCTAACTATGGCTACACCTTC. Residues: CASSLGQASNYGYTF.

This chain connects TRBV5-5 to TRBJ1-6, with 7 bases fitting TRBD1. Germline V gene sequence: CDR1 SGHKS, CDR2 YYEKEE (reference sequence). J gave up 7 bases and V 4 bases, and 8 bases lay outside the gene matches. The CDR3 is made up of 15 amino acids. In DNA form, the CDR3 reads TGTGCCAGCAGCCCGGGACAGCCTGGCAATTCACCCCTCCACTTT. Translation gives CASSPGQPGNSPLHF.

The rearrangement joins TRBV12-3 or TRBV12-4 to TRBJ2-3, with D perhaps TRBD2 (5 bases). This CDR3 region has 11 residues. Trimming removed 3 bases at V and 9 bases at J, with 7 bases between. DNA for the CDR3: TGTGCCAGCAGTTTTTCGGGGACGCAGTATTTT. This translates into CASSFSGTQYF.

The rearrangement links TRBV9 to TRBJ2-1; D is uncertain. CDR1 and CDR2 from the germline V gene are SGDLS and YYNGEE. V gave up 0 bases and J gave up 0 bases, with 4 bases separating them. CDR3 length: 14 amino acids. CDR3 nucleotides: TGTGCCAGCAGCGTAGGGAGCTCCTACAATGAGCAGTTCTTC. It specifies CASSVGSSYNEQFF.

This chain uses TRBV28 with TRBJ2-1; 7 bases are a match to TRBD2. The CDR3 contains 12 residues. The germline CDR1 and CDR2 sequences are MDHEN and SYDVKM. V lost 6 bases and J lost 8; bases outside the gene matches: 4. The chain's CDR3 is CASSRGGDEQFF. The DNA for the CDR3 is TGTGCCAGCAGCCGGGGAGGGGATGAGCAGTTCTTC.